This T cell receptor (beta chain) was identified during a study of neurological immune-mediated disorders. TCRdb reprocessed the 5' RACE reads via MiXCR and lists one record per CDR3 protein. The profile shows approximately 90,000 distinct CDR3 sequences, roughly 4% of them singletons. In its sample, this clonotype was seen many times. Sequencing input: PBMCs. The clonotype originates from a woman under 30 with multiple sclerosis.

The CDR3 reads CSVEFQGVEQYF. CDR3 nucleotide sequence: TGCAGCGTTGAATTTCAGGGTGTTGAGCAGTACTTC. The V and J genes are TRBV29-1 and TRBJ2-7; perhaps TRBD1 as D (5 bases). This CDR3 is built from 12 residues. Germline V gene lookup returns CDR1 SQVTM and CDR2 ANQGSEA. Trimming took 2 bases from V and 7 from J, leaving 12 bases between them.